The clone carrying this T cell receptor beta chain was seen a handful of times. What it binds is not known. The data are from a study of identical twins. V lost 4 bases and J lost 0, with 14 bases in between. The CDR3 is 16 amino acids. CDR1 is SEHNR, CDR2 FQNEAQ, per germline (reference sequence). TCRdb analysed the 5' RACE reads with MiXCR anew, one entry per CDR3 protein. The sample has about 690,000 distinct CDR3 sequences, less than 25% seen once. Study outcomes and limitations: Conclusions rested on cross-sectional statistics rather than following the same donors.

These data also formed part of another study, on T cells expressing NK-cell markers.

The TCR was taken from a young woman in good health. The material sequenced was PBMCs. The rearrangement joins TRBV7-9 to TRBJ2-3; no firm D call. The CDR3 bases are TGTGCCAGCAGCTCCGGGTGGAGTCCTAGCACAGATACGCAGTATTTT. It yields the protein CASSSGWSPSTDTQYF.